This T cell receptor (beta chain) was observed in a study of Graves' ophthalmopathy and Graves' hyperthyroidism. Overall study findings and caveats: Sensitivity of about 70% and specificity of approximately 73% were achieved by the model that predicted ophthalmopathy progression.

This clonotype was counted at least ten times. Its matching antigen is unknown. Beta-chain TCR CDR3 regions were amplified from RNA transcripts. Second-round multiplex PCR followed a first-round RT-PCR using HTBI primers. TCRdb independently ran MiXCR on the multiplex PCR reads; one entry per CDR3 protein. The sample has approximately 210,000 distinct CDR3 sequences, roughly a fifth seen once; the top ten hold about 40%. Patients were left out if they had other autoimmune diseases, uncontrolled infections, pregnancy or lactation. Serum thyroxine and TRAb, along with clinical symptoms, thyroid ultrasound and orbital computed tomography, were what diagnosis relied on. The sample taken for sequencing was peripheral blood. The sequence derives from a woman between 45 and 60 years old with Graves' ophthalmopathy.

CDR3 sequence: CSALTGGLVEQYF. The CDR3 DNA reads TGCAGTGCTCTAACAGGGGGCCTCGTCGAGCAGTACTTC. The chain joins TRBV20-1 to TRBJ2-7; 9 bases are a match to TRBD1. There are 13 residues in the CDR3. Trimming cost V 5 bases and J 6 bases; bases outside gene matches: 8. Germline loops: CDR1 DFQATT, CDR2 SNEGSKA (reference sequence).